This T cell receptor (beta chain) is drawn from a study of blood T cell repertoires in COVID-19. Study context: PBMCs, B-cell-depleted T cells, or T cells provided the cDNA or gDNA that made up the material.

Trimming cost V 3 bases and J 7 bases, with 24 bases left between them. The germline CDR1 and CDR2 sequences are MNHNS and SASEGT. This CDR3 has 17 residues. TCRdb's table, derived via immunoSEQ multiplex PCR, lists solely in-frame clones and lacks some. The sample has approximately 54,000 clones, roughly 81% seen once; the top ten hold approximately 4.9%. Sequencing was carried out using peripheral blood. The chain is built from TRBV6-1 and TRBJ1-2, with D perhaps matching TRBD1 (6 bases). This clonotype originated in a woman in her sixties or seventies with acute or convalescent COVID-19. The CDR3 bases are TGTGCCAGCAGTGAGGGGTACTTGGACAGCTTGATCGGTGGCTACACCTTC. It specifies CASSEGYLDSLIGGYTF.